This T cell receptor beta chain was profiled in a study of beta chain features in type 1 diabetes. Expressed TCRB transcripts were sequenced, since all the RNA that had been isolated was reverse transcribed. Assay: immunoSEQ multiplex PCR; the TCRdb copy retains only in-frame clones and omits some. Found here are under 250,000 clones, less than 15% of them singletons; the top ten hold roughly 0.028%. On this clone: The antigen is unknown.

Findings and caveats of the study: TCRB repertoires of naive, central memory and Treg cells appeared more similar among patients than among healthy donors.

V was pared by 6 bases and J by 5 bases, with 11 bases of the junction left unmatched. Germline V gene data show CDR1 as WSHSY and CDR2 as SAAADI. The CDR3 extends over 16 amino acids. The sequencing sample was made of naive CD4+ T cells from blood. The sequence was obtained from a middle-aged woman in good health. The chain employs TRBV10-2 and TRBJ2-4, with 9 bases lining up with TRBD2. The CDR3: CASSLRGSGGQNIQYF. In DNA, the CDR3 is TGCGCCAGCAGCCTTCGGGGTAGCGGGGGACAAAACATTCAGTACTTC.